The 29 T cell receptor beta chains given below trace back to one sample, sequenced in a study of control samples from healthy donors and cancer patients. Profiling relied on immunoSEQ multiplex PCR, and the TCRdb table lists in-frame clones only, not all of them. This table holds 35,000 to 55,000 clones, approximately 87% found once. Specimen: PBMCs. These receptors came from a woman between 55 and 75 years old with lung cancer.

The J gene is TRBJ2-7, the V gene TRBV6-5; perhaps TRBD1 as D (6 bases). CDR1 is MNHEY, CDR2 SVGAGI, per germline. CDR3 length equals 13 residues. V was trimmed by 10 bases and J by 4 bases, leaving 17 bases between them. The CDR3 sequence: CATSQGHQYEQYF. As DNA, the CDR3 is TGTGCCACCTCACAGGGACACCAATACGAGCAGTACTTC.

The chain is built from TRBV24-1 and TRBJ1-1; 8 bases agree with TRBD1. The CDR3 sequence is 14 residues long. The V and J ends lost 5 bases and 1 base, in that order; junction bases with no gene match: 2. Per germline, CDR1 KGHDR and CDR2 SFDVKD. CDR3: CATSGGQGNTEAFF. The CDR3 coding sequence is TGTGCCACCAGTGGCGGACAGGGGAACACTGAAGCTTTCTTT.

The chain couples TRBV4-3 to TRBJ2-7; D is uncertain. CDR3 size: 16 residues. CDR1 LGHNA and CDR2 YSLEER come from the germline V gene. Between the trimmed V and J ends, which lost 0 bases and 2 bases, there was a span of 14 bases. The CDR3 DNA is TGCGCCAGCAGCCAAGATTACCCACAAGCCCCCTACGAGCAGTACTTC. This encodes CASSQDYPQAPYEQYF.

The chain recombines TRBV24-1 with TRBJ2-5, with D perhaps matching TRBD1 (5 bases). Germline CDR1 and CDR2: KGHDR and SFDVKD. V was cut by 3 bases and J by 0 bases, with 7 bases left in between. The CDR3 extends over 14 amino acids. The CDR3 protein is CATSDRQNQETQYF. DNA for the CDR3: TGTGCCACCAGTGATAGACAGAACCAAGAGACCCAGTACTTC.

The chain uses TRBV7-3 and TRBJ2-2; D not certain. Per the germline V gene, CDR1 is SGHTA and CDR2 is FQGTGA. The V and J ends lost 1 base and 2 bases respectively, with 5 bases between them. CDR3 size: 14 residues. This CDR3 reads CASSLSGNTGELFF. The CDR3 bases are TGTGCCAGCAGCTTAAGTGGAAACACCGGGGAGCTGTTTTTT.

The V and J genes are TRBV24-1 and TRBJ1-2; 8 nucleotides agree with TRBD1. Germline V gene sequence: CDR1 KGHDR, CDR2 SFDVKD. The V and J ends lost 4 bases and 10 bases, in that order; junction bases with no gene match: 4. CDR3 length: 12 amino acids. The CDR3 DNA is TGTGCCACCAGTGAACGGACAGGGACCTACACCTTC. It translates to CATSERTGTYTF.

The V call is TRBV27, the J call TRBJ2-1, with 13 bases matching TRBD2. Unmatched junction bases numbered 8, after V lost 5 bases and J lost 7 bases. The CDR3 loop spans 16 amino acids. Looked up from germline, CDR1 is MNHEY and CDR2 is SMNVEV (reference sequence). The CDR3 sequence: CASSTPGLAGRNEQFF. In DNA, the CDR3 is TGTGCCAGCAGTACCCCGGGACTAGCGGGGAGAAATGAGCAGTTCTTC.

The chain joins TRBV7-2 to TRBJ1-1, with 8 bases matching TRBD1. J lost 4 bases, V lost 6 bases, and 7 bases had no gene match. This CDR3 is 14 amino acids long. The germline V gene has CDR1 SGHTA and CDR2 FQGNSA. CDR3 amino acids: CASRQGVGRTEAFF. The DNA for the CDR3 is TGTGCCAGCAGACAGGGGGTCGGGCGCACTGAAGCTTTCTTT.

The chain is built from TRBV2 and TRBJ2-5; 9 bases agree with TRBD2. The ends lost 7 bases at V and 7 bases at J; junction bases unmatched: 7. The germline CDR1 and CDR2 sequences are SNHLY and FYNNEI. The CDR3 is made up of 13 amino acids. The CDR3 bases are TGTGCCAGCAAGGCTAGCGGGGAGATGACCCAGTACTTC. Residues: CASKASGEMTQYF.

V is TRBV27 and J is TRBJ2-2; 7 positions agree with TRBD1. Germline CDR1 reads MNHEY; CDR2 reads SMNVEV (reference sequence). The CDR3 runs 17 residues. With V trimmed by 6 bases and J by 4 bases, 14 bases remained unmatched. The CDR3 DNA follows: TGTGCCAGCAGCTCGCCCAGACAGGGTCTGAGCACCGGGGAGCTGTTTTTT. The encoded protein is CASSSPRQGLSTGELFF.

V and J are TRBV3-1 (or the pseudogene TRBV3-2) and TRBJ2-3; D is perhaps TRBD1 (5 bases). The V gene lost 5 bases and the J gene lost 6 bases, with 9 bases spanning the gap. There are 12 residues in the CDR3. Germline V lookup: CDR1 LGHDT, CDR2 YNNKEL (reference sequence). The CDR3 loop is CASSGASDTQYF. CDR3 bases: TGTGCCAGCAGCGGGGCCTCTGATACGCAGTATTTT.

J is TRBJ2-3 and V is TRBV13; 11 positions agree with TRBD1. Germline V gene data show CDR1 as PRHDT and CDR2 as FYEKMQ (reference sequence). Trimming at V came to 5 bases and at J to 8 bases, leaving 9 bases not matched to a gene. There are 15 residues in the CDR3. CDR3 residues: CASSPFRDRGFTQYF. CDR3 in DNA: TGTGCCAGCAGCCCTTTCCGGGACAGGGGGTTTACGCAGTATTTT.

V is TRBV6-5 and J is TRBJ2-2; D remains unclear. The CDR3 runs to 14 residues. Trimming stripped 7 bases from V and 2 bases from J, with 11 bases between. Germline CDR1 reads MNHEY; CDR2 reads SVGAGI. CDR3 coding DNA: TGTGCCAGCAAAATCGAGCTTAACACCGGGGAGCTGTTTTTT. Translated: CASKIELNTGELFF.

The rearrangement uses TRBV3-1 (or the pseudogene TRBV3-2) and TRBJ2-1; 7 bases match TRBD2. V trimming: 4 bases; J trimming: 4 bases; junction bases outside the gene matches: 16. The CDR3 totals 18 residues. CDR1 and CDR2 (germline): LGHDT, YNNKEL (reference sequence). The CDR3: CASSRGVSGDGGYNEQFF. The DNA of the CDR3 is TGTGCCAGCAGCCGGGGAGTCAGCGGGGACGGTGGTTACAATGAGCAGTTCTTC.

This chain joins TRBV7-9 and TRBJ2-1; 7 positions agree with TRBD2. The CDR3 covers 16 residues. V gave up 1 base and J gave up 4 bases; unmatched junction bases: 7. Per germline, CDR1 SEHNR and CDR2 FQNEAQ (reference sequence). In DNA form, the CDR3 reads TGTGCCAGCAGCTTAGGAGGGGCGGGACTATACAATGAGCAGTTCTTC. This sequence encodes CASSLGGAGLYNEQFF.

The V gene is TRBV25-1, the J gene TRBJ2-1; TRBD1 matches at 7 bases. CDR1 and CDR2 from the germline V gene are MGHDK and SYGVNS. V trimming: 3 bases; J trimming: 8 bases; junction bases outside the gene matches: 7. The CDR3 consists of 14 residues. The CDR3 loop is CASSDSQGLDEQFF. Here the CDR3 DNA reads TGTGCCAGCAGTGATTCACAGGGGCTCGATGAGCAGTTCTTC.

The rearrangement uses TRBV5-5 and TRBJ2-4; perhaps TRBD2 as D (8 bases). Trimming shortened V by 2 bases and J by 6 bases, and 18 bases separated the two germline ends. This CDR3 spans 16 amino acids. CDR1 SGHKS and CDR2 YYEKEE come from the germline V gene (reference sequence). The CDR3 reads CASSFRGREEVNIQYF. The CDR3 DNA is TGTGCCAGCAGCTTTAGGGGGCGGGAGGAGGTAAACATTCAGTACTTC. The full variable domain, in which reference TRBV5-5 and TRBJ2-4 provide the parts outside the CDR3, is DAGVTQSPTHLIKTRGQQVTLRCSPISGHKSVSWYQQVLGQGPQFIFQYYEKEERGRGNFPDRFSARQFPNYSSELNVNALLLGDSALYLCASSFRGREEVNIQYFGAGTRLSVL.

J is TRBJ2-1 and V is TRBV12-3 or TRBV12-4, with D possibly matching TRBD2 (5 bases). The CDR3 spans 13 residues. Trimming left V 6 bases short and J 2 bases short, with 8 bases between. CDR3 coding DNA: TGTGCCAGCAGCGGGAATACCTACAATGAGCAGTTCTTC. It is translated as CASSGNTYNEQFF.

CDR3 amino acids: CASSFSPAYEQYF. The CDR3 DNA is TGCGCCAGCAGCTTCTCTCCTGCCTACGAGCAGTACTTC. V gene TRBV5-1 combines with J gene TRBJ2-7; D gene unclear. CDR1 and CDR2 from the germline V gene are SGHRS and YFSETQ. The CDR3 extends over 13 amino acids. V was shortened by 2 bases and J by 2 bases, with 8 bases between the two germline ends. Based on the CDR3 plus reference TRBV5-1 and TRBJ2-7, the full variable domain is KAGVTQTPRYLIKTRGQQVTLSCSPISGHRSVSWYQQTPGQGLQFLFEYFSETQRNKGNFPGRFSGRQFSNSRSEMNVSTLELGDSALYLCASSFSPAYEQYFGPGTRLTVT.

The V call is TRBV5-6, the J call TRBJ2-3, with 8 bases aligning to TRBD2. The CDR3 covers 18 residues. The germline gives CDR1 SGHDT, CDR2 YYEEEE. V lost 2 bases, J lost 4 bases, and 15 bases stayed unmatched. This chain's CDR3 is CASSFLRTDGRVADTQYF. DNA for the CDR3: TGTGCCAGCAGCTTTCTGCGGACAGACGGGAGGGTAGCAGATACGCAGTATTTT.

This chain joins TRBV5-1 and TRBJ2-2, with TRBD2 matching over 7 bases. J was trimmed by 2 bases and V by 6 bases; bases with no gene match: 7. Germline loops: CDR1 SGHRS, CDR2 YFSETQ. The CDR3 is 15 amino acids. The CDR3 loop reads CASTAGAANTGELFF. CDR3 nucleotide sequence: TGCGCCAGCACTGCGGGAGCAGCCAACACCGGGGAGCTGTTTTTT.

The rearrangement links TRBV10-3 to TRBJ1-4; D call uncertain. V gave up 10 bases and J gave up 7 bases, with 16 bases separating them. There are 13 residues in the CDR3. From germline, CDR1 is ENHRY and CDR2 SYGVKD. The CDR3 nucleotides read TGTGCCACCACCAGTGGTGTGCGTGAAAAACTGTTTTTT. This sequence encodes CATTSGVREKLFF.

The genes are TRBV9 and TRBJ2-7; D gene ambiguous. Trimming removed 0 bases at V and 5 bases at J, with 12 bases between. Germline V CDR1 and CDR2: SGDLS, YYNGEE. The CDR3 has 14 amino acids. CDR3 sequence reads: CASSVGQTLHEQYF. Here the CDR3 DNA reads TGTGCCAGCAGCGTAGGGCAGACTCTCCACGAGCAGTACTTC.

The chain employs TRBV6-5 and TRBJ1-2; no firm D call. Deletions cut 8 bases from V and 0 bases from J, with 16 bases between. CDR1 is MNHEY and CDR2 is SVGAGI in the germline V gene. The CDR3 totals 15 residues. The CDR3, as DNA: TGTGCCAGCCTTACCCGTTCCCCAGCTAACTATGGCTACACCTTC. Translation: CASLTRSPANYGYTF.

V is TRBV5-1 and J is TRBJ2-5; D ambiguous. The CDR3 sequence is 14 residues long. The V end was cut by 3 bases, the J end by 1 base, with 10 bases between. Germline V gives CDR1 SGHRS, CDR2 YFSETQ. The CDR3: CASSYLNPQETQYF. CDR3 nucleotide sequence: TGCGCCAGCAGCTACCTTAACCCCCAAGAGACCCAGTACTTC. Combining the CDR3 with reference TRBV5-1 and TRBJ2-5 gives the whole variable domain KAGVTQTPRYLIKTRGQQVTLSCSPISGHRSVSWYQQTPGQGLQFLFEYFSETQRNKGNFPGRFSGRQFSNSRSEMNVSTLELGDSALYLCASSYLNPQETQYFGPGTRLLVL.

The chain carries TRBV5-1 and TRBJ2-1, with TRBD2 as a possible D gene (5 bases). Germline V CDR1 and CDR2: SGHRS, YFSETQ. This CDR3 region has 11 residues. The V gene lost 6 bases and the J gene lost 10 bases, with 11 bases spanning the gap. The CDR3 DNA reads TGCGCCAGCATTGGGCGGAGGGAGCAGTTCTTC. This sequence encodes CASIGRREQFF.

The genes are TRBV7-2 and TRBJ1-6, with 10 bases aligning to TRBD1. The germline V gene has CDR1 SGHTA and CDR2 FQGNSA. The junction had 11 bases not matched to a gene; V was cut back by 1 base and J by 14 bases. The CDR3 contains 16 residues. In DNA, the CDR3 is TGTGCCAGCAGCTTAGGGGCGGGACAGGGGAGTGGGTCCCTCCACTTT. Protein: CASSLGAGQGSGSLHF.

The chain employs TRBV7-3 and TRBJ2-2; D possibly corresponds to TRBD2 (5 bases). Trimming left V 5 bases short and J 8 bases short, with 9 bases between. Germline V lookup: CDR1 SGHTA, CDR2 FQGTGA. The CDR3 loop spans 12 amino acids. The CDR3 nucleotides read TGTGCCAGCAGCAAGAGGGCTGGGGAGCTGTTTTTT. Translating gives CASSKRAGELFF.

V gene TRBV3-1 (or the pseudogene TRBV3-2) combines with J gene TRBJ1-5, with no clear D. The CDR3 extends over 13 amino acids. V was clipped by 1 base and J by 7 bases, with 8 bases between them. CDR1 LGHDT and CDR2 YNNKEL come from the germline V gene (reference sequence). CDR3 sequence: CASSQGFRQPQHF. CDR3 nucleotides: TGTGCCAGCAGCCAAGGATTCCGGCAGCCCCAGCATTTT.